Listed here are 32 T cell receptor beta chains from one sample, sequenced in a study of cytomegalovirus exposure and HLA in healthy donors (dated by TCRdb to 2017 to 2019). The protocol used for the library was the immunoSEQ multiplex PCR assay. For the multiplex PCR, a mixture combining 60 forward primers for TCR Vbeta segments and 13 reverse primers for TCR Jbeta segments was used. What TCRdb holds here is the immuneACCESS table cut down to in-frame rearrangements. Part of the clones is not present; checked against another copy, under half of the missing clones reflect an unresolved V gene, and the others are unexplained. The table for this sample records 100,000 to 150,000 clones. Jointly, the top ten make up 1% of the sample. What was sequenced was PBMCs. Receptors originate from a man between 18 and 35 years old in good health and CMV-seronegative.

The chain employs TRBV29-1 and TRBJ1-5, with TRBD1 as a possible D gene (6 bases). This CDR3 has 11 amino acids. Per the germline V gene, CDR1 is SQVTM and CDR2 is ANQGSEA. Trimming removed 2 bases from V and 13 bases from J, with 12 bases in between. For the CDR3, the DNA is TGCAGCGTTGAATCGGGGGGCCGTCAGCATTTT. Translated, it gives CSVESGGRQHF.

The chain employs TRBV10-3 and TRBJ1-5; no firm D call. Germline V gene lookup returns CDR1 ENHRY and CDR2 SYGVKD. The CDR3 totals 14 residues. Trimming pared 3 bases from V and 3 bases from J, leaving 9 bases between. CDR3 loop: CAISENSNNQPQHF. CDR3 nucleotide sequence: TGTGCCATCAGTGAAAACAGTAACAATCAGCCCCAGCATTTT.

The chain recombines TRBV25-1 with TRBJ2-2; D is possibly TRBD2 (5 bases). Germline V gene sequence: CDR1 MGHDK, CDR2 SYGVNS. The V and J ends lost 3 bases and 5 bases respectively, with 10 bases between them. This CDR3 region has 14 residues. The DNA for the CDR3 is TGTGCCAGCAGTGAGACGGGCGGGACCGGGGAGCTGTTTTTT. Protein sequence: CASSETGGTGELFF.

The chain has TRBV28 and TRBJ1-2; weak D call: TRBD1 (5 bases). Germline V gene data show CDR1 as MDHEN and CDR2 as SYDVKM. CDR3 size: 13 residues. Trimming removed 6 bases from V and 5 bases from J, with 13 bases in between. The CDR3 sequence: CASRAGQQYGYTF. As DNA, the CDR3 is TGTGCCAGCAGGGCGGGGCAGCAGTATGGCTACACCTTC.

The V and J genes are TRBV28 and TRBJ2-1; D may be TRBD1 (6 bases). The CDR3 consists of 13 residues. The germline V gene encodes CDR1 MDHEN and CDR2 SYDVKM. Trimming removed 7 bases from V and 7 bases from J, with 14 bases in between. CDR3 amino acids: CASTSGARNEQFF. DNA for the CDR3: TGTGCCAGCACCTCAGGGGCTAGGAATGAGCAGTTCTTC.

This chain uses TRBV7-9 with TRBJ1-3; tentative D call: TRBD1 (5 bases). CDR1 SEHNR and CDR2 FQNEAQ come from the germline V gene (reference sequence). The CDR3 has 15 amino acids. Trimming took 6 bases from V and 2 from J, leaving 14 bases between them. CDR3 sequence reads: CASRPGRTTGNTIYF. DNA of the CDR3: TGTGCCAGCAGACCGGGACGGACTACTGGAAACACCATATATTTT.

The chain has TRBV29-1 and TRBJ2-5; possibly TRBD2 for D (5 bases). Germline V gene data show CDR1 as SQVTM and CDR2 as ANQGSEA. This CDR3 comprises 14 residues. Trimming stripped 4 bases from V and 5 bases from J, with 17 bases between. The CDR3, as DNA: TGCAGCGTTGTGATGCGGGCTTCCCTGGAGACCCAGTACTTC. Translation gives CSVVMRASLETQYF.

As DNA, the CDR3 is TGTGCCATCAGACAAACAGGGGATAATTCACCCCTCCACTTT. Amino acids: CAIRQTGDNSPLHF. This chain uses TRBV10-3 with TRBJ1-6; 7 nucleotides line up with TRBD1. Germline-derived CDR1 and CDR2 are ENHRY and SYGVKD. The CDR3 has 14 amino acids. V lost 6 bases, J lost 5 bases, and 4 bases stayed unmatched.

This chain links TRBV10-2 with TRBJ2-3; 9 bases agree with TRBD2. The germline CDR1 and CDR2 sequences are WSHSY and SAAADI. This CDR3 comprises 15 residues. V shed 2 bases and J 7 bases; nucleotides not matched to a gene: 7. The CDR3 sequence: CASSELAGYWYTQYF. The CDR3 region has the DNA TGCGCCAGCAGTGAGCTAGCGGGGTATTGGTATACGCAGTATTTT.

The rearrangement joins TRBV2 to TRBJ2-3; 7 bases line up with TRBD2. After removal of 6 bases from V and 5 bases from J, the junction contained 11 bases not matched to a gene. This CDR3 contains 15 residues. Germline V gives CDR1 SNHLY, CDR2 FYNNEI. CDR3 DNA sequence: TGTGCCAGCAGATTACCCGAGACGGGGGGAGATACGCAGTATTTT. Translated: CASRLPETGGDTQYF.

The chain carries TRBV6-1 and TRBJ1-5; D ambiguous. Germline CDR1 is MNHNS and CDR2 is SASEGT. CDR3 length equals 15 residues. Trimming took off 1 base at V and 1 base at J, with 8 bases between the two ends. CDR3 sequence (DNA): TGTGCCAGCAGTGAAGACCCGGGAAGCAATCAGCCCCAGCATTTT. It specifies CASSEDPGSNQPQHF.

The V gene is TRBV7-2, the J gene TRBJ2-1; D remains ambiguous. Germline V lookup: CDR1 SGHTA, CDR2 FQGNSA. This CDR3 spans 14 amino acids. Trimming pared 6 bases from V and 7 bases from J, leaving 16 bases between. The CDR3 DNA sequence: TGTGCCAGCAGTTTCGCCCTGGTGGCTAATGAGCAGTTCTTC. Protein product: CASSFALVANEQFF.

This sequence joins TRBV30 and TRBJ1-4, with D maybe TRBD1 (6 bases). CDR3 length: 16 residues. CDR1 and CDR2 from the germline V gene are GTSNPN and SVGIG (reference sequence). Trimming removed 5 bases at V and 7 bases at J, with 23 bases between. The CDR3 DNA is TGTGCCTGGGGGAGGGGGACTCAAAAGGAAGGTGAAAAACTGTTTTTT. It encodes CAWGRGTQKEGEKLFF.

The rearrangement uses TRBV7-8 and TRBJ1-2; D is unresolved. V shed 2 bases and J shed 1 base, with 23 bases lying between them. This CDR3 has 19 residues. Germline CDR1 and CDR2: SGHVS and FQNEAQ. CDR3 DNA sequence: TGTGCCAGCAGCTTATATACTAGAGGAGAGACAAGGTTTAACTATGGCTACACCTTC. Its translation: CASSLYTRGETRFNYGYTF.

The chain carries TRBV30 and TRBJ2-5; a weak D match, TRBD1 (5 bases). The CDR3 extends over 13 amino acids. Trimming removed 2 bases from V and 0 bases from J, with 7 bases in between. Per germline, CDR1 GTSNPN and CDR2 SVGIG (reference sequence). The CDR3 sequence is CAWSKTDQETQYF. For the CDR3, the DNA is TGTGCCTGGAGTAAGACAGACCAAGAGACCCAGTACTTC.

The chain carries TRBV27 and TRBJ2-7; D is ambiguous. Trimming removed 3 bases from V and 3 bases from J, with 12 bases in between. CDR1 is MNHEY and CDR2 is SMNVEV in the germline V gene (reference sequence). The CDR3 spans 14 residues. As DNA, the CDR3 is TGTGCCAGCAGTTTTCTTCGTCCCAGCTACGAGCAGTACTTC. Translated, it gives CASSFLRPSYEQYF.

This rearrangement joins TRBV10-2 to TRBJ2-1; 7 bases line up with TRBD2. The ends lost 9 bases at V and 0 bases at J; junction bases unmatched: 5. Germline lookup yields CDR1 WSHSY and CDR2 SAAADI. There are 14 residues in the CDR3. The CDR3 DNA reads TGCGCCAGTCAGCGGGGCACCTCCTACAATGAGCAGTTCTTC. Translating it yields CASQRGTSYNEQFF.

V gene TRBV6-1 combines with J gene TRBJ1-1; the match to TRBD1 covers 8 bases. CDR3 length: 14 amino acids. In germline, CDR1 is MNHNS, CDR2 SASEGT. Unmatched junction bases numbered 8, after V lost 6 bases and J lost 5 bases. The CDR3 sequence: CASRKTGAETEAFF. The CDR3 region has the DNA TGTGCCAGCAGGAAGACAGGGGCTGAGACTGAAGCTTTCTTT.

J is TRBJ2-7 and V is TRBV6-1; D gene uncertain. Trimming took 7 bases from V and 1 from J, leaving 8 bases between them. The CDR3 has 12 residues. Germline CDR1 reads MNHNS; CDR2 reads SASEGT. CDR3 sequence reads: CASTRSSYEQYF. The CDR3 DNA reads as TGTGCCAGCACTCGCAGTTCCTACGAGCAGTACTTC.

The chain couples TRBV6-1 to TRBJ1-1; 10 bases map to TRBD1. J was trimmed by 5 bases and V by 4 bases; bases with no gene match: 10. Germline CDR1 is MNHNS and CDR2 is SASEGT. This CDR3 is built from 16 residues. This chain's CDR3 is CASSGGQGVSITEAFF. CDR3 nucleotides: TGTGCCAGCAGTGGAGGACAGGGGGTAAGCATAACTGAAGCTTTCTTT.

The genes are TRBV6-1 and TRBJ1-1; 7 bases align to TRBD1. The length of the CDR3 is 15 residues. Losses at the gene ends were 6 bases for V and 0 bases for J; bases not matched to a gene: 7. From germline, CDR1 is MNHNS and CDR2 SASEGT. CDR3 residues: CASRMDRLMNTEAFF. Written as DNA, the CDR3 is TGTGCCAGCAGAATGGACAGGCTGATGAACACTGAAGCTTTCTTT.

The CDR3 sequence: CASSPFGTRNTEAFF. Here the CDR3 DNA reads TGTGCCAGCAGCCCCTTCGGGACAAGGAACACTGAAGCTTTCTTT. The rearrangement links TRBV11-2 to TRBJ1-1; possible D gene TRBD1, 6 bases. V was cut by 5 bases and J by 1 base, with 14 bases left in between. CDR3 length equals 15 residues. Germline lookup yields CDR1 SGHAT and CDR2 FQNNGV.

This sequence joins TRBV30 and TRBJ1-5, with a possible D match to TRBD1 (5 bases). V lost 5 bases, J lost 4 bases, and 12 bases lay in between. Germline V gene lookup returns CDR1 GTSNPN and CDR2 SVGIG (reference sequence). This CDR3 has 13 amino acids. CDR3 in amino acids: CAWGTRGNQPQHF. The CDR3 DNA reads TGTGCCTGGGGCACGCGGGGGAATCAGCCCCAGCATTTT.

V usage is TRBV6-4 and J usage is TRBJ2-7, with 10 bases that match TRBD2. After removal of 3 bases from V and 0 bases from J, the junction contained 2 bases not matched to a gene. This CDR3 has 15 amino acids. CDR1 is MRHNA and CDR2 is SNTAGT in the germline V gene. CDR3 DNA sequence: TGTGCCAGCAGTGAAGCGGGAGGGCCCTCCTACGAGCAGTACTTC. It encodes CASSEAGGPSYEQYF.

The chain combines TRBV30 with TRBJ2-2; TRBD1 might be the D (5 bases). The CDR3 runs to 14 residues. V dropped 4 bases and J dropped 2 bases, with 11 bases sitting between them. Looked up from germline, CDR1 is GTSNPN and CDR2 is SVGIG (reference sequence). As DNA, the CDR3 is TGTGCCTGGACAGGACATATCAACACCGGGGAGCTGTTTTTT. This codes for CAWTGHINTGELFF.

The chain carries TRBV18 and TRBJ1-2; 7 bases agree with TRBD1. Per the germline V gene, CDR1 is KGHSH and CDR2 is LQKENI. This CDR3 is 15 amino acids long. Losses at the gene ends were 1 base for V and 3 bases for J; bases not matched to a gene: 5. DNA for the CDR3: TGTGCCAGCTCACCACAGGGGGCCCTTTACTATGGCTACACCTTC. Translating gives CASSPQGALYYGYTF.

This chain joins TRBV5-1 and TRBJ1-2; 7 bases match TRBD1. The V gene's germline CDR1 is SGHRS and CDR2 YFSETQ. The CDR3 length is 14 residues. With V trimmed by 4 bases and J by 4 bases, 7 bases remained unmatched. CDR3 nucleotides: TGCGCCAGCAGCGTGACAGGGCTTGGCTATGGCTACACCTTC. Translation gives CASSVTGLGYGYTF.

The chain's CDR3 is CASSQAPDQPQHF. The DNA for the CDR3 is TGCGCCAGCAGCCAAGCTCCGGATCAGCCCCAGCATTTT. J is TRBJ1-5 and V is TRBV4-1; unclear D gene. The CDR3 extends over 13 amino acids. In germline, CDR1 is MGHRA, CDR2 YSYEKL. Deletions cut 1 base from V and 5 bases from J, with 6 bases between.

This chain joins TRBV6-1 and TRBJ2-2, with a possible D match to TRBD2 (5 bases). Deletions cut 5 bases from V and 1 base from J, with 11 bases between. CDR1 MNHNS and CDR2 SASEGT come from the germline V gene. There are 15 residues in the CDR3. CDR3: CASSLRAWNTGELFF. CDR3 DNA sequence: TGTGCCAGCAGTTTGAGGGCTTGGAACACCGGGGAGCTGTTTTTT.

The chain carries TRBV10-3 and TRBJ2-1, with 14 bases lining up with TRBD2. V shed 2 bases, J shed 4 bases, and the junction held 10 bases outside the gene matches. CDR1 is ENHRY and CDR2 is SYGVKD in the germline V gene. The CDR3 has 19 amino acids. The CDR3 loop reads CAISEGGLAGVGSYNEQFF. The CDR3 DNA reads TGTGCCATCAGTGAGGGGGGACTAGCGGGAGTAGGGTCATACAATGAGCAGTTCTTC.

DNA for the CDR3: TGTGCCAGCTCACCGGCAAATCAGATATACGAGCAGTACTTC. Its protein product is CASSPANQIYEQYF. The V gene is TRBV18, the J gene TRBJ2-7; D is ambiguous. The V gene's germline CDR1 is KGHSH and CDR2 LQKENI. This CDR3 contains 14 residues. V was clipped by 3 bases and J by 4 bases, with 13 bases between them.

The chain employs TRBV27 and TRBJ2-7; tentatively, D is TRBD1 (6 bases). Germline CDR1 and CDR2: MNHEY and SMNVEV (reference sequence). This CDR3 is 13 amino acids long. The V end lost 2 bases, the J end lost 3 bases, and 8 bases lay between the germline ends. The CDR3 loop reads CASSLTGYYEQYF. CDR3 sequence (DNA): TGTGCCAGCAGTTTAACAGGGTACTACGAGCAGTACTTC.